This T cell receptor (beta chain) was documented in a study of blood T cell repertoires in COVID-19. About the study: Samples representing acute and convalescent COVID-19 were sourced from the United States, Italy and Spain.

Source study methods: Amplification of reference gene primers provided the estimated nucleated cell counts. Repertoires were generated with immunoSEQ multiplex PCR, while TCRdb's copy carries only in-frame clones and drops some. V, J and clone size derive from that table, while D and trimming were established from the DNA sequence. The sample has approximately 86,000 clones, approximately 86% seen once. Trimming took 5 bases from V and 3 from J; bases not matched to a gene: 9. Germline-derived CDR1 and CDR2 are LNHNV and YYDKDF (reference sequence). The CDR3 has 16 residues. This chain uses TRBV15 with TRBJ2-4, with TRBD2 matching over 8 bases. The sequence was collected from a man aged 45 to 65 with acute or convalescent COVID-19. The sample comprised peripheral blood. This CDR3 is CATSSSGTSGKNIQYF. CDR3 bases: TGTGCCACCAGCTCCTCGGGAACTAGCGGCAAAAACATTCAGTACTTC.